This passage covers 21 T cell receptor beta chains from one sample sequenced in a study of low-dose radiotherapy and immunotherapy resistance in tumors. This sample's time point: before trial treatment. Alpha and beta chains were covered, as first-strand cDNA relied on TRAV- and TRBV-specific primers. TCRs underwent roughly 19 PCR cycles of amplification with a constant-region primer and V-primer adapter. Each CDR3 protein gets one entry after TCRdb re-called the reads with MiXCR. In the table there are about 71,000 distinct CDR3 sequences, around a third of which are singletons. The specimen comprised PBMCs, sampled before treatment. All receptors come from a female donor with ovarian cancer.

The J gene is TRBJ2-1, the V gene TRBV5-5; 8 nucleotides align to TRBD2. Looked up from germline, CDR1 is SGHKS and CDR2 is YYEKEE (reference sequence). CDR3 size: 12 residues. Trimming removed 2 bases from V and 12 bases from J; junction bases left unmatched: 4. In DNA, the CDR3 is TGTGCCAGCAGCTTTGCGGGGGGCGGGCAGTTCTTC. As protein: CASSFAGGGQFF.

V and J are TRBV24-1 and TRBJ2-3, with D unclear. Germline V gene data show CDR1 as KGHDR and CDR2 as SFDVKD. The CDR3 is made up of 11 amino acids. Trimming pared 4 bases from V and 6 bases from J, leaving 4 bases between. The chain's CDR3 is CATSESDTQYF. In DNA form, the CDR3 reads TGTGCCACCAGTGAGTCCGATACGCAGTATTTT.

This clonotype was found many times. This rearrangement joins TRBV6-5 to TRBJ2-1; TRBD2 matches at 9 bases. The CDR3 length is 15 residues. Looked up from germline, CDR1 is MNHEY and CDR2 is SVGAGI. Germline trimming cut 6 bases from V and 2 bases from J; bases unmatched to any gene: 5. CDR3 coding DNA: TGTGCCAGCAGGCGGGGGGGTTCAACCTACAATGAGCAGTTCTTC. The encoded protein is CASRRGGSTYNEQFF.

This clonotype was seen ten or more times. The chain joins TRBV2 to TRBJ2-7, with D perhaps assigned TRBD1 or TRBD2 (6 bases each). The V end lost 6 bases, the J end lost 3 bases, and 21 bases lay between the germline ends. This CDR3 is 16 amino acids long. Germline CDR1 SNHLY, CDR2 FYNNEI. The CDR3 loop is CASSLGAGGAIYEQYF. As DNA, the CDR3 is TGTGCCAGCAGCCTGGGGGCCGGGGGCGCGATCTACGAGCAGTACTTC.

This clonotype was seen many times. CDR3: CASSHMGLAEETQYF. The CDR3 nucleotides are TGTGCCAGCAGCCATATGGGACTAGCGGAAGAGACCCAGTACTTC. The chain joins TRBV3-1 to TRBJ2-5; TRBD2 matches at 11 bases. The germline V gene has CDR1 LGHDT and CDR2 YNNKEL (reference sequence). Trimming cost V 3 bases and J 3 bases; bases outside gene matches: 3. The CDR3 runs to 15 residues.

The chain links TRBV12-5 to TRBJ2-1; a weak D match, TRBD1 (6 bases). Trimming removed 4 bases from V and 6 bases from J, with 19 bases in between. The CDR3 loop spans 16 amino acids. Looked up from germline, CDR1 is LGHNT and CDR2 is FRNRAP. CDR3 in DNA: TGTGCTAGTGGTTGGCTAAGGGGGTCTGGCACCAATGAGCAGTTCTTC. Amino acid sequence: CASGWLRGSGTNEQFF. The full variable domain, with the rest looked up from reference TRBV12-5 and TRBJ2-1, is DARVTQTPRHKVTEMGQEVTMRCQPILGHNTVFWYRQTMMQGLELLAYFRNRAPLDDSGMPKDRFSAEMPDATLATLKIQPSEPRDSAVYFCASGWLRGSGTNEQFFGPGTRLTVL.

On this clonotype: A read error is the likely source, as a far larger clone sits one nucleotide away. CDR3 DNA sequence: TGTGCCAGCAGAGCCATGGGACAGCTTATAGAAAACACCATATATTTT. Amino acids: CASRAMGQLIENTIYF. The rearrangement links TRBV27 to TRBJ1-3; 7 bases align to TRBD1. The germline V gene encodes CDR1 MNHEY and CDR2 SMNVEV (reference sequence). The CDR3 consists of 16 residues. Trimming took 6 bases from V and 6 from J; bases not matched to a gene: 14.

This clonotype was counted at least ten times. The rearrangement links TRBV20-1 to TRBJ2-1; a weak D match, TRBD1 (5 bases). Germline loops: CDR1 DFQATT, CDR2 SNEGSKA (reference sequence). V shed 1 base and J shed 0 bases, with 16 bases lying between them. The CDR3 runs 17 residues. Here the CDR3 reads CSARVPWGRASYNEQFF. In DNA, the CDR3 is TGCAGTGCTAGAGTTCCCTGGGGCAGAGCCTCCTACAATGAGCAGTTCTTC.

This clonotype occurred many times. Written as DNA, the CDR3 is TGTGCCAGCAGGTCCGCAAGGTACGAGCAGTACTTC. It yields the protein CASRSARYEQYF. The chain uses TRBV6-2 or TRBV6-3 and TRBJ2-7; D remains ambiguous. The germline V and J ends were trimmed by 6 bases and 4 bases, with 10 bases remaining between them. CDR3 size: 12 residues. CDR1 MNHEY and CDR2 SVGEGT come from the germline V gene.

In this sample, this clonotype turned up many times. DNA of the CDR3: TGCGCCAGCAGCTGGGCCGGGACAGGATCCGGGGAGCTGTTTTTT. Protein sequence: CASSWAGTGSGELFF. The chain combines TRBV5-1 with TRBJ2-2; 8 bases agree with TRBD1. The V segment lost 3 bases and the J segment 6 bases; nucleotides outside the gene matches: 7. Germline V gene data show CDR1 as SGHRS and CDR2 as YFSETQ. The CDR3 totals 15 residues.

This clonotype was picked up many times. The chain recombines TRBV12-3 or TRBV12-4 with TRBJ2-1; D unresolved. The CDR3 is 15 residues long. The ends were cut back, 6 bases at V and 0 bases at J, with 12 bases in the middle. The CDR3 protein is CASSPRVNSYNEQFF. The CDR3 DNA reads TGTGCCAGCAGCCCACGAGTAAACTCCTACAATGAGCAGTTCTTC.

This clonotype was observed at least ten times. The chain is built from TRBV12-3 or TRBV12-4 and TRBJ2-3; D ambiguous. V lost 4 bases, J lost 4 bases, and 9 bases lay in between. The CDR3 runs to 13 residues. The CDR3 here is CASSWYPADTQYF. The CDR3 region has the DNA TGTGCCAGCAGTTGGTACCCCGCAGATACGCAGTATTTT.

This clonotype was detected many times. The chain recombines TRBV11-3 with TRBJ2-7; 11 bases agree with TRBD2. The CDR3 is made up of 18 amino acids. The J segment lost 5 bases and the V segment lost 3 bases, leaving 15 bases of the junction unmatched. Per germline, CDR1 SGHNT and CDR2 YENEEA. The CDR3 DNA reads as TGTGCCAGCAGCTTGAACAGGATGTCCACTAGCGGGAGCGACGAGCAGTACTTC. Its protein is CASSLNRMSTSGSDEQYF.

This clonotype was recorded at least ten times. CDR3 in amino acids: CASSSGLTTGELFF. CDR3 DNA sequence: TGTGCCAGCAGCTCGGGACTTACCACCGGGGAGCTGTTTTTT. V and J are TRBV7-9 and TRBJ2-2, with D possibly matching TRBD2 (6 bases). The CDR3 has 14 residues. The V end lost 4 bases, the J end lost 4 bases, and 10 bases lay between the germline ends. Looked up from germline, CDR1 is SEHNR and CDR2 is FQNEAQ (reference sequence). Full variable domain (outside the CDR3, taken from reference TRBV7-9 and TRBJ2-2): DTGVSQNPRHKITKRGQNVTFRCDPISEHNRLYWYRQTLGQGPEFLTYFQNEAQLEKSRLLSDRFSAERPKGSFSTLEIQRTEQGDSAMYLCASSSGLTTGELFFGEGSRLTVL.

The chain employs TRBV12-3 or TRBV12-4 and TRBJ1-1; 11 nucleotides match TRBD1. This CDR3 has 15 amino acids. Trimming cost V 6 bases and J 4 bases; bases outside gene matches: 7. The CDR3 protein is CASSRDRGSATEAFF. CDR3 coding DNA: TGTGCCAGCAGCCGGGACAGGGGGAGTGCCACTGAAGCTTTCTTT.

This clonotype was found many times. This chain connects TRBV5-4 to TRBJ2-7; tentative D call: TRBD1 (5 bases). Germline assignment: CDR1 SGHNT and CDR2 YYREEE (reference sequence). Trimming removed 2 bases at V and 1 base at J, with 10 bases between. The CDR3 contains 14 residues. CDR3 in amino acids: CASSFYQGSYEQYF. The CDR3 DNA is TGTGCCAGCAGCTTTTATCAGGGATCCTACGAGCAGTACTTC.

Ten or more counts support this clonotype. The V and J genes are TRBV11-2 and TRBJ2-2, with TRBD2 identical over 7 bases. CDR1 is SGHAT, CDR2 FQNNGV, per germline. The J segment lost 8 bases and the V segment lost 5 bases, leaving 8 bases of the junction unmatched. CDR3 length: 14 amino acids. CDR3 residues: CASSGGGGIGELFF. As DNA, the CDR3 is TGTGCCAGCAGCGGGGGGGGGGGGATTGGGGAGCTGTTTTTT.

As concerns this clonotype: A far larger clone differs by one base, so this is likely a read error. This sequence joins TRBV5-4 and TRBJ2-7, with D hard to call. The CDR3 is 16 amino acids. Germline lookup yields CDR1 SGHNT and CDR2 YYREEE (reference sequence). Trimming took off 1 base at V and 7 bases at J, with 21 bases between the two ends. CDR3 nucleotide sequence: TGTGCCAGCAGCTTGTATCTCCGGTATGGGTCCAATGAGCAGTACTTC. Translating gives CASSLYLRYGSNEQYF. Variable domain in full (rest from reference TRBV5-4 and TRBJ2-7): ETGVTQSPTHLIKTRGQQVTLRCSSQSGHNTVSWYQQALGQGPQFIFQYYREEENGRGNFPPRFSGLQFPNYSSELNVNALELDDSALYLCASSLYLRYGSNEQYFGPGTRLTVT.

This clonotype was seen a few times. This may arise from a read error, as a much more abundant clone is one base away. The rearrangement uses TRBV10-1 and TRBJ1-6; weak D call: TRBD1 (6 bases). This CDR3 spans 14 amino acids. Trimming shortened V by 3 bases and J by 10 bases, and 13 bases separated the two germline ends. Germline loops: CDR1 WNHNN, CDR2 SYGVQD (reference sequence). In DNA form, the CDR3 reads TGCGCCAGCAGTGACGAACAGGACAGATCACCCCTCCACTTT. Translated, it gives CASSDEQDRSPLHF.

The chain uses TRBV19 and TRBJ1-2; TRBD1 matches 9 bases. The CDR3 is made up of 15 amino acids. CDR1 is LNHDA, CDR2 SQIVND, per germline (reference sequence). With 7 bases clipped from V and 5 bases from J, the junction kept 11 bases outside the gene matches. The CDR3 reads CASTPQQGAGYGYTF. In DNA, the CDR3 is TGTGCCAGTACTCCTCAACAGGGGGCCGGGTATGGCTACACCTTC.

This clonotype was recorded many times. J is TRBJ2-1 and V is TRBV12-3 or TRBV12-4; 10 bases match TRBD2. The CDR3 covers 15 residues. V was pared by 5 bases and J by 6 bases, with 7 bases of the junction left unmatched. The CDR3 coding sequence is TGTGCCAGCAGTCGTAGCGGGGGGACGGTCAATGAGCAGTTCTTC. It yields the protein CASSRSGGTVNEQFF.